The 32 T cell receptor beta chains reported below all come from one sample, sequenced in a study of cytomegalovirus exposure and HLA in healthy donors. Amplification used 60 Vbeta primers and 13 Jbeta primers. TCRdb's table, derived via immunoSEQ multiplex PCR, lists solely in-frame clones and lacks some. This sample carries over 150,000 clones, around 72% of them seen once, and the ten largest clones take over 1.2%. Sequencing input: PBMCs. The receptors were sampled from a man aged 50-60 years in good health and CMV-seronegative.

V gene TRBV6-4 combines with J gene TRBJ2-3; D is undetermined. The length of the CDR3 is 13 residues. Germline V gene data show CDR1 as MRHNA and CDR2 as SNTAGT. Between the trimmed V and J ends, which lost 9 bases and 6 bases, there was a span of 16 bases. CDR3 loop: CARLPAGKDTQYF. CDR3 in DNA: TGTGCCAGACTCCCGGCAGGTAAGGATACGCAGTATTTT.

This clone was observed a few times. The gene calls are TRBV5-1 and TRBJ2-1; 8 bases are a match to TRBD2. With V trimmed by 4 bases and J by 7 bases, 10 bases remained unmatched. From germline, CDR1 is SGHRS and CDR2 YFSETQ. This CDR3 has 15 residues. This CDR3 reads CASSRRGTSLNEQFF. CDR3 DNA: TGCGCCAGCAGCCGCCGGGGGACTAGTTTAAATGAGCAGTTCTTC.

The chain couples TRBV11-2 to TRBJ2-5, with a possible D match to TRBD1 (7 bases). The CDR3 has 13 amino acids. V was shortened by 3 bases and J by 3 bases, with 8 bases between the two germline ends. CDR1 and CDR2 (germline): SGHAT, FQNNGV. The CDR3 reads CASSFRGEETQYF. The DNA of the CDR3 is TGTGCCAGCAGCTTCAGGGGGGAAGAGACCCAGTACTTC.

The chain carries TRBV6-5 and TRBJ2-3; 8 nucleotides align to TRBD1. The CDR3 consists of 16 residues. Germline CDR1 is MNHEY and CDR2 is SVGAGI. The trim removed 2 bases at V and 3 bases at J, leaving 7 bases unmatched. CDR3 residues: CASSYDRQGYTDTQYF. In nucleotides, the CDR3 is TGTGCCAGCAGTTACGATAGACAGGGGTATACAGATACGCAGTATTTT.

This rearrangement joins TRBV10-1 to TRBJ1-6; D is possibly TRBD1 (5 bases). The germline V and J ends were trimmed by 6 bases and 7 bases, with 16 bases remaining between them. This CDR3 spans 15 amino acids. Germline V lookup: CDR1 WNHNN, CDR2 SYGVQD (reference sequence). CDR3: CASSPGTAPNSPLHF. CDR3 nucleotides: TGCGCCAGCAGCCCCGGGACTGCTCCAAATTCACCCCTCCACTTT.

The V call is TRBV5-6, the J call TRBJ2-3, with TRBD2 matching over 9 bases. Germline CDR1 reads SGHDT; CDR2 reads YYEEEE. This CDR3 is built from 17 residues. The ends lost 0 bases at V and 2 bases at J; junction bases unmatched: 7. The CDR3 is CASSLDRRGGATDTQYF. DNA for the CDR3: TGTGCCAGCAGCTTGGATCGGCGGGGGGGGGCCACAGATACGCAGTATTTT.

This clone occurred once. This chain joins TRBV28 and TRBJ1-2; no definite D call. With 3 bases removed from V and 2 bases from J, the gap between germline ends came to 7 bases. The CDR3 consists of 13 residues. Germline V gene sequence: CDR1 MDHEN, CDR2 SYDVKM. CDR3 in amino acids: CASSLGLNYGYTF. The CDR3 DNA sequence: TGTGCCAGCAGTTTGGGCCTAAACTATGGCTACACCTTC.

CDR3 DNA sequence: TGCGCCAGCAGCTTGGAATCGGGGGGGCATCAGCCCCAGCATTTT. Its protein is CASSLESGGHQPQHF. The rearrangement uses TRBV5-1 and TRBJ1-5; D might be TRBD1 (6 bases). Germline V gene sequence: CDR1 SGHRS, CDR2 YFSETQ. This CDR3 is 15 amino acids long. Deletions cut 0 bases from V and 5 bases from J, with 12 bases between.

CDR3 sequence (DNA): TGCAGCGTCCGACAGGGGGGAGATACGCAGTATTTT. It yields the protein CSVRQGGDTQYF. The genes are TRBV29-1 and TRBJ2-3, with 9 nucleotides matching TRBD1. The V gene's germline CDR1 is SQVTM and CDR2 ANQGSEA. V lost 6 bases and J lost 5; bases outside the gene matches: 3. The CDR3 sequence is 12 residues long.

This CDR3 is CATSTSGADTQYF. DNA for the CDR3: TGTGCCACCAGCACTAGCGGGGCAGATACGCAGTATTTT. The V call is TRBV15, the J call TRBJ2-3; 9 bases are a match to TRBD2. Germline V gene sequence: CDR1 LNHNV, CDR2 YYDKDF (reference sequence). This CDR3 region has 13 residues. J was trimmed by 4 bases and V by 4 bases; bases with no gene match: 0. Full variable domain (outside the CDR3, taken from reference TRBV15 and TRBJ2-3): DAMVIQNPRYQVTQFGKPVTLSCSQTLNHNVMYWYQQKSSQAPKLLFHYYDKDFNNEADTPDNFQSRRPNTSFCFLDIRSPGLGDTAMYLCATSTSGADTQYFGPGTRLTVL.

This clone was detected a few times. V usage is TRBV6-5 and J usage is TRBJ2-5; TRBD1 aligns across 9 bases. Germline V CDR1 and CDR2: MNHEY, SVGAGI. V was clipped by 5 bases and J by 1 base; unmatched bases: 5. This CDR3 contains 15 residues. In DNA, the CDR3 is TGTGCCAGCAGTACCCGGGACAGGGTCCAAGAGACCCAGTACTTC. It yields the protein CASSTRDRVQETQYF.

This clone was seen more than once but under ten times. The chain uses TRBV29-1 and TRBJ1-1; TRBD1 matches at 9 bases. J lost 4 bases, V lost 0 bases, and 3 bases had no gene match. There are 14 residues in the CDR3. Germline V gene sequence: CDR1 SQVTM, CDR2 ANQGSEA. The CDR3 region is CSVEDLTGGTEAFF. DNA for the CDR3: TGCAGCGTTGAAGATCTGACAGGGGGCACTGAAGCTTTCTTT. The full variable domain, completed using reference TRBV29-1 and TRBJ1-1, is SAVISQKPSRDICQRGTSLTIQCQVDSQVTMMFWYRQQPGQSLTLIATANQGSEATYESGFVIDKFPISRPNLTFSTLTVSNMSPEDSSIYLCSVEDLTGGTEAFFGQGTRLTVV.

The genes are TRBV5-1 and TRBJ2-7; 9 bases align to TRBD1. The V gene end was trimmed by 3 bases and the J gene end by 5 bases; junction bases not matched to a gene: 6. Germline assignment: CDR1 SGHRS and CDR2 YFSETQ. The CDR3 consists of 14 residues. Here the CDR3 DNA reads TGCGCCAGCAGCTCCCGACAGGGGGAGAACGAGCAGTACTTC. This encodes CASSSRQGENEQYF.

The chain couples TRBV5-1 to TRBJ1-4; D is possibly TRBD1 (6 bases). Germline loops: CDR1 SGHRS, CDR2 YFSETQ. The CDR3 is made up of 15 amino acids. The V end lost 4 bases, the J end lost 3 bases, and 13 bases lay between the germline ends. The chain's CDR3 is CASSPRQESNEKLFF. The CDR3 nucleotides are TGCGCCAGCAGCCCTCGACAGGAGTCTAATGAAAAACTGTTTTTT. Filled out from reference TRBV5-1 and TRBJ1-4, the complete variable domain reads KAGVTQTPRYLIKTRGQQVTLSCSPISGHRSVSWYQQTPGQGLQFLFEYFSETQRNKGNFPGRFSGRQFSNSRSEMNVSTLELGDSALYLCASSPRQESNEKLFFGSGTQLSVL.

The CDR3 reads CASSLRTGTGGSTIYF. The CDR3 coding sequence is TGTGCCAGCAGTTTAAGGACAGGGACGGGGGGTTCCACCATATATTTT. The genes are TRBV2 and TRBJ1-3; 8 bases align to TRBD1. CDR1 is SNHLY, CDR2 FYNNEI, per germline. Germline trimming cut 5 bases from V and 9 bases from J; bases unmatched to any gene: 15. CDR3 length: 16 amino acids.

The DNA of the CDR3 is TGTGCCAGCGCCTTCAGGGTCACAGATACGCAGTATTTT. The encoded protein is CASAFRVTDTQYF. J is TRBJ2-3 and V is TRBV11-2; TRBD1 is a possible D gene (5 bases). The V end was cut by 8 bases, the J end by 2 bases, with 11 bases between. Germline V gene lookup returns CDR1 SGHAT and CDR2 FQNNGV. The CDR3 runs 13 residues.

V usage is TRBV10-3 and J usage is TRBJ1-1; 11 bases fit TRBD1. V lost 4 bases, J lost 3 bases, and 4 bases stayed unmatched. The germline V gene has CDR1 ENHRY and CDR2 SYGVKD. The length of the CDR3 is 15 residues. The CDR3 DNA is TGTGCCATCAGTGCTGGACAGGGGGCCTACACTGAAGCTTTCTTT. Translating it yields CAISAGQGAYTEAFF.

This clone has a single count. The chain uses TRBV7-9 and TRBJ2-7; 7 positions agree with TRBD1. The CDR3 sequence is 17 residues long. CDR1 SEHNR and CDR2 FQNEAQ come from the germline V gene (reference sequence). The V gene end was trimmed by 0 bases and the J gene end by 5 bases; junction bases not matched to a gene: 13. DNA of the CDR3: TGTGCCAGCAGCTTAGCCCACCCAAATCCGGACAGGAACGAGCAGTACTTC. Its translation is CASSLAHPNPDRNEQYF.

Here the CDR3 reads CASSPQTGDEQYF. CDR3 coding DNA: TGTGCCAGCAGCCCACAGACAGGGGACGAGCAGTACTTC. The chain combines TRBV7-9 with TRBJ2-7; 8 positions match TRBD1. The CDR3 loop spans 13 amino acids. Unmatched junction bases numbered 5, after V lost 5 bases and J lost 5 bases. Germline CDR1 SEHNR, CDR2 FQNEAQ (reference sequence).

This clone occurred once. J is TRBJ1-3 and V is TRBV29-1; the D is unclear. V was shortened by 3 bases and J by 0 bases, with 9 bases between the two germline ends. CDR1 and CDR2 from the germline V gene are SQVTM and ANQGSEA. This CDR3 has 14 amino acids. This CDR3 is CSVEVLSSGNTIYF. CDR3 bases: TGCAGCGTTGAGGTCTTGAGCTCTGGAAACACCATATATTTT.

This clone was recorded a few times. V is TRBV19 and J is TRBJ2-5; D might be TRBD2 (7 bases). Germline CDR1 is LNHDA and CDR2 is SQIVND (reference sequence). V gave up 7 bases and J gave up 2 bases, with 17 bases separating them. The CDR3 has 15 amino acids. In DNA, the CDR3 is TGTGCCAGTACCCTGGGAGGGGGACGGCAAGAGACCCAGTACTTC. Its protein is CASTLGGGRQETQYF.

The table lists this clone with a few counts. The chain joins TRBV6-5 to TRBJ2-7; D gene ambiguous. Germline CDR1 reads MNHEY; CDR2 reads SVGAGI. V was cut by 0 bases and J by 3 bases, with 6 bases left in between. This CDR3 region has 13 residues. This CDR3 reads CASSYSWSYEQYF. In DNA form, the CDR3 reads TGTGCCAGCAGTTACTCGTGGAGCTACGAGCAGTACTTC.

This clone was counted only a few times. V is TRBV7-2 and J is TRBJ2-5; 9 positions match TRBD1. J was trimmed by 1 base and V by 1 base; bases with no gene match: 4. CDR3 length: 16 amino acids. CDR1 SGHTA and CDR2 FQGNSA come from the germline V gene. The CDR3 region has the DNA TGTGCCAGCAGCTTAGGGCCGGGACAGGGCCAAGAGACCCAGTACTTC. This translates into CASSLGPGQGQETQYF.

The chain links TRBV5-1 to TRBJ2-2, with D possibly TRBD2 on 6 matching bases. Germline values: CDR1 SGHRS, CDR2 YFSETQ. The CDR3 has 15 amino acids. V shed 4 bases and J shed 9 bases, with 19 bases lying between them. CDR3 region: CASSPDGGAYRELFF. CDR3 coding DNA: TGCGCCAGCAGCCCCGATGGAGGGGCGTATAGGGAGCTGTTTTTT. The full variable domain, its missing parts supplied by reference TRBV5-1 and TRBJ2-2, is KAGVTQTPRYLIKTRGQQVTLSCSPISGHRSVSWYQQTPGQGLQFLFEYFSETQRNKGNFPGRFSGRQFSNSRSEMNVSTLELGDSALYLCASSPDGGAYRELFFGEGSRLTVL.

The chain couples TRBV4-1 to TRBJ1-2, with D perhaps TRBD1 (5 bases). The CDR3 contains 15 residues. Trimming shortened V by 1 base and J by 4 bases, and 13 bases separated the two germline ends. Germline values: CDR1 MGHRA, CDR2 YSYEKL. The CDR3 protein is CASSQAFSGPYGYTF. CDR3 nucleotide sequence: TGCGCCAGCAGCCAAGCGTTTTCAGGGCCCTATGGCTACACCTTC.

The gene calls are TRBV9 and TRBJ1-1; 10 bases line up with TRBD1. Germline lookup yields CDR1 SGDLS and CDR2 YYNGEE. The CDR3 consists of 17 residues. V dropped 4 bases and J dropped 5; count of bases not matched to a gene: 14. CDR3 in DNA: TGTGCCAGCAGCCCCCGATCACCCCGGGACAGGGGAACTGAAGCTTTCTTT. The encoded protein is CASSPRSPRDRGTEAFF. The full variable domain, in which reference TRBV9 and TRBJ1-1 provide the parts outside the CDR3, is DSGVTQTPKHLITATGQRVTLRCSPRSGDLSVYWYQQSLDQGLQFLIQYYNGEERAKGNILERFSAQQFPDLHSELNLSSLELGDSALYFCASSPRSPRDRGTEAFFGQGTRLTVV.

The gene calls are TRBV6-5 and TRBJ1-2; unclear D gene. Looked up from germline, CDR1 is MNHEY and CDR2 is SVGAGI. This CDR3 has 15 amino acids. V was trimmed by 0 bases and J by 0 bases, leaving 8 bases between them. For the CDR3, the DNA is TGTGCCAGCAGTTACTCGGGCGCCTCTAACTATGGCTACACCTTC. Protein sequence: CASSYSGASNYGYTF.

The chain carries TRBV2 and TRBJ1-2, with 7 bases fitting TRBD1. From germline, CDR1 is SNHLY and CDR2 FYNNEI. The CDR3 length is 14 residues. V shed 2 bases, J shed 6 bases, and the junction held 6 bases outside the gene matches. The CDR3 DNA follows: TGTGCCAGCAGTGAAACGAGGCAGGGGGATGGCTACACCTTC. Protein sequence: CASSETRQGDGYTF.

The chain joins TRBV5-6 to TRBJ1-1, with D possibly being TRBD1 (5 bases). This CDR3 has 14 residues. The germline V gene has CDR1 SGHDT and CDR2 YYEEEE. The ends were cut back, 1 base at V and 5 bases at J, with 12 bases in the middle. CDR3 loop: CASSLRGARTEAFF. In DNA form, the CDR3 reads TGTGCCAGCAGCTTGAGGGGCGCGAGAACTGAAGCTTTCTTT.

This clone was observed a few times. The V gene is TRBV7-8, the J gene TRBJ2-7; 10 nucleotides align to TRBD1. Germline-derived CDR1 and CDR2 are SGHVS and FQNEAQ. The V gene end was trimmed by 4 bases and the J gene end by 3 bases; junction bases not matched to a gene: 12. The CDR3 totals 17 residues. This chain's CDR3 is CASSSRDRGQLNYEQYF. The CDR3 nucleotides read TGTGCCAGCAGCTCCCGGGACAGGGGTCAGTTAAACTACGAGCAGTACTTC.

J is TRBJ2-5 and V is TRBV2; the D gene is possibly TRBD2 (7 bases). Trimming cost V 5 bases and J 1 base, with 14 bases left between them. The CDR3 is made up of 15 amino acids. CDR1 and CDR2 from the germline V gene are SNHLY and FYNNEI. The CDR3 is CASSPPGGLQETQYF. DNA of the CDR3: TGTGCCAGCAGTCCCCCGGGGGGCCTCCAAGAGACCCAGTACTTC.

The table lists this clone with a few counts. V gene TRBV2 combines with J gene TRBJ2-1, with TRBD2 matching over 9 bases. In germline, CDR1 is SNHLY, CDR2 FYNNEI. This CDR3 is 21 amino acids long. The V gene end was trimmed by 6 bases and the J gene end by 5 bases; junction bases not matched to a gene: 26. The DNA for the CDR3 is TGTGCCAGCAGGCCTTACTGGTTAAAAGGGCGGGGGGGCCTGACGAACAATGAGCAGTTCTTC. It is translated as CASRPYWLKGRGGLTNNEQFF.